This T cell receptor (beta chain) was obtained from a study of T cell responses to AZD1222 COVID-19 vaccine. Whole-study findings and limits: Mapped onto spike, vaccine-associated CD4 TCRs spanned it and were dominant at 160-218 and 743-854. The study found Spike-specific TCR breadth and depth rose after two AZD1222 doses.

J lost 2 bases, V lost 2 bases, and 3 bases had no gene match. CDR3 size: 15 residues. Germline loops: CDR1 LNHNV, CDR2 YYDKDF (reference sequence). Repertoires were generated with immunoSEQ multiplex PCR, while TCRdb's copy carries only in-frame clones and drops some. Of 100,000 to 150,000 clones listed, about 90% are singletons. For this clone: Its target is unknown.

This clonotype was obtained from an adult in good health. Sequences were derived from peripheral blood, sampled on day 0 of MenACWY control vaccination. The chain uses TRBV15 and TRBJ2-1; TRBD1 matches at 7 bases. CDR3 region: CATSRRQGPYNEQFF. The CDR3 bases are TGTGCCACCAGCAGACGACAGGGCCCCTACAATGAGCAGTTCTTC.